This T cell receptor (beta chain) originates from a study of T cells of healthy individuals. MiXCR, applied by TCRdb to the 5' RACE reads, yields one record per CDR3 protein. The table includes around 83,000 distinct CDR3 sequences, approximately 5.4% detected once. Germline V gene lookup returns CDR1 SGHAT and CDR2 FQNNGV. The CDR3 totals 13 residues. This clonotype was picked up one time. A much larger clone is a single base away; this may be a read error. This receptor was identified in a female donor in good health. The V gene is TRBV11-2, the J gene TRBJ2-2; D unresolved. The CDR3 reads CAISLYISGELFF. The CDR3 nucleotides are TGTGCCATCAGCTTATATATATCCGGGGAGCTGTTTTTT.